A selection of T cell receptor beta chains follows, all from one sample in a study of human T cells and chemical hapten exposure. TCRdb reprocessed the RACE reads with MiXCR, giving one entry per CDR3 protein. Among around 330,000 distinct CDR3 sequences listed, over 5% were seen once. The material was whole blood, obtained in connection with sensitization to the hapten diphenylcyclopropenone (DPC). Receptors originate from a woman aged 18 to 35 with alopecia areata. Some clones in this sample may be carry-over from other donors' samples. CDR3s include the opening cysteine and the closing phenylalanine or tryptophan. Each record gives: V gene, J gene, D gene, CDR3 protein. D genes are given only for firm matches.

V: TRBV25-1
J: TRBJ1-2
D: NA
CDR3: CASSPAANYGYTF

V: TRBV29-1
J: TRBJ1-1
D: NA
CDR3: CSARTGPGEAFF

V: TRBV28
J: TRBJ2-5
D: TRBD2
CDR3: CASSLSSGGARETQYF

V: TRBV6-1
J: TRBJ1-6
D: NA
CDR3: CASSNTSPDVSYNSPLHF

V: TRBV12-3/TRBV12-4
J: TRBJ1-2
D: NA
CDR3: CASSLPGAQRGYTF

V: TRBV9
J: TRBJ1-1
D: NA
CDR3: CASSPQLSNTEAFF

V: TRBV12-3/TRBV12-4
J: TRBJ2-7
D: TRBD1
CDR3: CASSSGRGSYEQYF

V: TRBV6-2/TRBV6-3
J: TRBJ2-5
D: NA
CDR3: CASSQMGSAQETQYF

V: TRBV29-1
J: TRBJ2-7
D: NA
CDR3: CSVEGQYEQYF

V: TRBV7-2
J: TRBJ2-3
D: TRBD2
CDR3: CASSRRRGGTDTQYF

V: TRBV27
J: TRBJ2-5
D: TRBD2
CDR3: CASSPGLAGRSYQETQYF

V: TRBV20-1
J: TRBJ1-5
D: NA
CDR3: CSAREIGSVGQPQHF

V: TRBV7-2
J: TRBJ2-3
D: TRBD2
CDR3: CASSLLAGIQYTDTQYF

V: TRBV18
J: TRBJ1-2
D: NA
CDR3: CASSVNRERYGYTF

V: TRBV20-1
J: TRBJ2-7
D: NA
CDR3: CSALDRKGSYEQYF

V: TRBV5-1
J: TRBJ2-5
D: NA
CDR3: CASTGPGTQGTQYF

V: TRBV7-2
J: TRBJ1-2
D: NA
CDR3: CASSLDRNGYTF

V: TRBV5-5
J: TRBJ1-4
D: TRBD1
CDR3: CASSSPGTETNEKLFF

V: TRBV12-5
J: TRBJ2-5
D: TRBD2
CDR3: CASGSVTGLAETQYF

V: TRBV11-1
J: TRBJ2-3
D: NA
CDR3: CASRITVGGTDTQYF

V: TRBV6-5
J: TRBJ1-4
D: NA
CDR3: CASSYSGVSSEKLFF

V: TRBV28
J: TRBJ1-1
D: NA
CDR3: CASKQQLNTEAFF

V: TRBV6-1
J: TRBJ1-1
D: NA
CDR3: CASSRMETVEAFF

V: TRBV6-5
J: TRBJ1-2
D: NA
CDR3: CASSRTGSRPWF

V: TRBV7-8
J: TRBJ1-2
D: NA
CDR3: CASSYGGRPGHTF

V: TRBV4-3
J: TRBJ2-7
D: NA
CDR3: CASSHPFGGSYEQYF

V: TRBV6-6
J: TRBJ1-5
D: NA
CDR3: CASSSGTGLQPQHF

V: TRBV5-1
J: TRBJ1-5
D: NA
CDR3: CASSLAGAVNQPQHF

V: TRBV5-1
J: TRBJ1-2
D: NA
CDR3: CASSLARQVTNYGYTF

V: TRBV6-5
J: TRBJ2-3
D: TRBD2
CDR3: CASSTLAGGPDTQYF

V: TRBV5-1
J: TRBJ2-5
D: TRBD2
CDR3: CASSLLAMQETQYF

V: TRBV29-1
J: TRBJ1-1
D: NA
CDR3: CSVLAHPSNTEAFF

V: TRBV4-2
J: TRBJ2-2
D: NA
CDR3: CASSQEGAGTGELFF

V: TRBV2
J: TRBJ1-5
D: NA
CDR3: CASIGGNNQPQHF

V: TRBV3-1
J: TRBJ2-3
D: NA
CDR3: CASSLRERSDTQYF

V: TRBV11-2
J: TRBJ2-4
D: NA
CDR3: CASSSRTATKNIQYF

V: TRBV28
J: TRBJ1-4
D: NA
CDR3: CASSFRATEKLFF

V: TRBV5-1
J: TRBJ1-1
D: NA
CDR3: CASKPEGGYTEAFF

V: TRBV20-1
J: TRBJ2-5
D: NA
CDR3: CSAHNQETQYF

V: TRBV5-6
J: TRBJ1-6
D: NA
CDR3: CASSLYRQVLSPLHF

V: TRBV12-5
J: TRBJ1-4
D: NA
CDR3: CASGLITRTNEKLFF

V: TRBV20-1
J: TRBJ2-2
D: TRBD2
CDR3: CSARPSFRKRGGPGELFF

V: TRBV4-3
J: TRBJ2-3
D: NA
CDR3: CASSQQGPDTQYF

V: TRBV10-3
J: TRBJ1-1
D: NA
CDR3: CAIMKRANTEAFF

V: TRBV7-3
J: TRBJ2-1
D: NA
CDR3: CASSSGGGGGYNEQFF

V: TRBV12-3/TRBV12-4
J: TRBJ1-3
D: NA
CDR3: CASRDSGNTIYF

V: TRBV5-5
J: TRBJ2-2
D: NA
CDR3: CASSLQGGRDTGELFF

V: TRBV4-3
J: TRBJ2-7
D: TRBD2
CDR3: CASSQQRTLAGGYNEQYF

V: TRBV2
J: TRBJ1-3
D: TRBD1
CDR3: CASSENRGLYGNTIYF

V: TRBV7-9
J: TRBJ2-7
D: NA
CDR3: CASSLGSPVGYEQYF

V: TRBV7-9
J: TRBJ2-7
D: NA
CDR3: CASSPFYEQYF

V: TRBV18
J: TRBJ1-2
D: NA
CDR3: CASSPQRGTNYGYTF

V: TRBV2
J: TRBJ2-5
D: NA
CDR3: CASMPVGSATQYF

V: TRBV4-3
J: TRBJ2-5
D: NA
CDR3: CASSQDATAKETQYF

V: TRBV24-1
J: TRBJ2-3
D: NA
CDR3: CATSDGGTADTDTQYF

V: TRBV3-1
J: TRBJ1-1
D: TRBD1
CDR3: CASSQGTGGFTEAFF

V: TRBV2
J: TRBJ2-6
D: NA
CDR3: CATAKPGANVLTF

V: TRBV2
J: TRBJ2-7
D: TRBD1
CDR3: CASSEEWDRGYEQYF

V: TRBV5-1
J: TRBJ2-5
D: TRBD1
CDR3: CASSLGDRVETQYF